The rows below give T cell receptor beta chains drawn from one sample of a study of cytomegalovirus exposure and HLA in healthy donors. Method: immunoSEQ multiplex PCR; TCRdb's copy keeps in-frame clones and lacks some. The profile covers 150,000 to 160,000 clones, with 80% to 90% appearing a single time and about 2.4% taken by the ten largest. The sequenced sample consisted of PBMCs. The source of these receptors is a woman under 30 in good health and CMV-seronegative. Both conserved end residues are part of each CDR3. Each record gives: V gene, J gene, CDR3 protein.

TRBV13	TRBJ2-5	CASSPSVEAGGPQETQYF
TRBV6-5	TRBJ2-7	CASSPYMRAMYF
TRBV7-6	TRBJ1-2	CASSSDLGGHYGYTF
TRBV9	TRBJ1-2	CASSPEDSIYGYTF
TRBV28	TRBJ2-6	CASSLSGAGANVLTF
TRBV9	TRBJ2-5	CASSPGRGSRETQYF
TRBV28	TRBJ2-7	CASSLRLTEAGYEQYF
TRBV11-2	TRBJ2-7	CASSPGTGGPYEQYF
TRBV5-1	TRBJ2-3	CASSFYGTGNTSTDTQYF
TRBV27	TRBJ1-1	CASSSGQLLMNTEAFF
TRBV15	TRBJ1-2	CATSRAPDSYGYTF
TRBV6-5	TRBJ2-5	CASRLRTEQETQYF
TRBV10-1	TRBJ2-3	CASSAIGQGAQNTQYF
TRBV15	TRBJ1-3	CATSRGTGGSGNTIYF
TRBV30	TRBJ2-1	CAWRVPGLANNEQFF
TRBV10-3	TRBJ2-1	CAISDRTSGNYNEQFF
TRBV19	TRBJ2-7	CASSRSGYEQYF
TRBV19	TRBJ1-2	CASSIGTWGNGYTF
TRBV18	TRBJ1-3	CASSPGQPLLSGNTIYF
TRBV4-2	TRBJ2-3	CASSQEASGIGTDTQYF
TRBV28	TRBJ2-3	CASTSRPAGVDTQYF
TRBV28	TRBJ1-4	CASSPGGSRGEKLFF
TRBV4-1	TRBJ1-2	CASSQPGRGYGYTF
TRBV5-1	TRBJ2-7	CASSRGITGTGRTYEQYF
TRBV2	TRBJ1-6	CASNGDRGSPLHF
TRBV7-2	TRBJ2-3	CASSPHLTSGRAAADTQYF
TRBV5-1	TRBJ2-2	CASNPGLADTGELFF
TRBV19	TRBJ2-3	CASSAPWSGEPTDTQYF
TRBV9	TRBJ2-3	CASSVEGGDTQYF
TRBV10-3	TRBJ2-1	CAAKASGRINEQFF
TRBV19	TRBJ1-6	CASGGSPLHF
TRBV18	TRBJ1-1	CASSPMEGAMNTEAFF
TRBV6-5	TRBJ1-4	CASSDPGRNEKLFF
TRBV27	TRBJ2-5	CASSPGLAPRETQYF
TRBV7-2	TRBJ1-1	CASSVTLGRGEAFF
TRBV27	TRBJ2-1	CASSFGTGGRTEQFF
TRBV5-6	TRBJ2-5	CASSLETGASETQYF
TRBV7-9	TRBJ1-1	CASSPLTANTEAFF
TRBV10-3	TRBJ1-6	CAISDGQGSRPLHF
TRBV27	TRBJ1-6	CASSLLKGSSYNSPLHF
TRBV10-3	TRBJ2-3	CAISGGTGVGTDTQYF
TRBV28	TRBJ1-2	CASSLRGHDGYTF
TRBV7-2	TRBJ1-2	CASSASRDGYTF
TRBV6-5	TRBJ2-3	CASSRSLSTDTQYF
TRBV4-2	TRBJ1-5	CASRLGQGGEPQHF